Listed below are T cell receptor beta chains from one sample, sequenced in a study of shared T cell receptors in the human thymus. The method was immunoSEQ multiplex PCR; TCRdb's version includes in-frame clones alone and lacks a portion of them. The table includes about 660,000 clones, more than 70% detected once. This same sample was also part of a study on human thymus T cells.

The sequenced sample consisted of thymocytes. These receptors originate from a boy under three years old with a congenital heart defect. The CDR3 runs from the conserved cysteine through the conserved F or W. Fields, in order: D gene, J gene, clone size, V gene, CDR3 protein, CDR3 DNA. A D gene is named only where the DNA matches it firmly. Some rows have no size entry. The others give once, few or many, or a class for an expanded clone.

d_gene: TRBD2; j_gene: TRBJ2-7; abundance: .; v_gene: TRBV14; CDR3aa: CASSYRLAGGPHEQYF; CDR3nt: TGTGCCAGCAGCTATCGACTAGCGGGAGGGCCGCACGAGCAGTACTTC
d_gene: .; j_gene: TRBJ1-1; abundance: .; v_gene: TRBV6-1; CDR3aa: CASSEGDRGAFF; CDR3nt: TGTGCCAGCAGTGAAGGGGATAGGGGAGCTTTCTTT
d_gene: .; j_gene: TRBJ2-2; abundance: once; v_gene: TRBV4-3; CDR3aa: CASSQESGLGRGTGELFF; CDR3nt: TGCGCCAGCAGCCAAGAGTCAGGGTTGGGGCGTGGCACCGGGGAGCTGTTTTTT
d_gene: .; j_gene: TRBJ1-5; abundance: .; v_gene: TRBV4-1; CDR3aa: CASSQEGATLGNQPQHF; CDR3nt: TGCGCCAGCAGCCAAGAGGGGGCCACCCTCGGCAATCAGCCCCAGCATTTT
d_gene: .; j_gene: TRBJ1-6; abundance: .; v_gene: TRBV19; CDR3aa: CASSIDRTAGSPLHF; CDR3nt: TGTGCCAGTAGTATAGACAGGACAGCAGGTTCACCCCTCCACTTT
d_gene: .; j_gene: TRBJ1-3; abundance: few; v_gene: TRBV12-5; CDR3aa: CASGLVQASGKEDTIYF; CDR3nt: TGTGCTAGTGGTTTGGTACAGGCGAGTGGGAAGGAAGACACCATATATTTT
d_gene: TRBD1; j_gene: TRBJ1-5; abundance: few; v_gene: TRBV19; CDR3aa: CASSFQGAGGYYSNQPQHF; CDR3nt: TGTGCCAGTAGTTTCCAGGGGGCAGGAGGCTATTATAGCAATCAGCCCCAGCATTTT
d_gene: TRBD1; j_gene: TRBJ1-6; abundance: .; v_gene: TRBV25-1; CDR3aa: CASSGGVSGGKSPLHF; CDR3nt: TGTGCCAGCAGTGGGGGGGTCTCAGGGGGCAAATCACCCCTCCACTTT
d_gene: .; j_gene: TRBJ1-3; abundance: few; v_gene: TRBV4-1; CDR3aa: CASSQGRLSGNTIYF; CDR3nt: TGCGCCAGCAGCCAAGGTCGACTCTCTGGAAACACCATATATTTT
d_gene: .; j_gene: TRBJ2-7; abundance: .; v_gene: TRBV5-1; CDR3aa: CASSLISRGSNYEQYF; CDR3nt: TGCGCCAGCAGCTTGATTTCACGGGGATCCAACTACGAGCAGTACTTC
d_gene: TRBD2; j_gene: TRBJ2-2; abundance: .; v_gene: TRBV5-4; CDR3aa: CASRRSPGRGGTGELFF; CDR3nt: TGTGCCAGCAGACGCAGCCCGGGGCGGGGGGGCACCGGGGAGCTGTTTTTT
d_gene: .; j_gene: TRBJ2-6; abundance: .; v_gene: TRBV4-3; CDR3aa: CASSQDPITGTPKGSGANVLTF; CDR3nt: TGCGCCAGCAGCCAAGACCCAATTACCGGGACACCTAAGGGGAGTGGGGCCAACGTCCTGACTTTC
d_gene: .; j_gene: TRBJ1-1; abundance: .; v_gene: TRBV6-5; CDR3aa: CASSYSRVNTEAFF; CDR3nt: TGTGCCAGCAGTTACTCTCGGGTGAACACTGAAGCTTTCTTT
d_gene: TRBD2; j_gene: TRBJ2-5; abundance: .; v_gene: TRBV7-2; CDR3aa: CASSLPIAGTSGSQETQYF; CDR3nt: TGTGCCAGCAGCTTACCGATCGCGGGGACTAGCGGCTCCCAAGAGACCCAGTACTTC
d_gene: .; j_gene: TRBJ2-2; abundance: .; v_gene: TRBV7-2; CDR3aa: CASSPPQYAGNTGELFF; CDR3nt: TGTGCCAGCAGCCCCCCCCAATACGCGGGGAACACCGGGGAGCTGTTTTTT
d_gene: TRBD2; j_gene: TRBJ2-7; abundance: .; v_gene: TRBV10-3; CDR3aa: CAISGAGGFLEQYF; CDR3nt: TGTGCCATCAGTGGAGCGGGAGGGTTTCTCGAGCAGTACTTC
d_gene: .; j_gene: TRBJ1-1; abundance: .; v_gene: TRBV11-3; CDR3aa: CASSSAGDNTEAFF; CDR3nt: TGTGCCAGCAGCTCAGCAGGGGATAACACTGAAGCTTTCTTT
d_gene: TRBD2; j_gene: TRBJ2-5; abundance: .; v_gene: TRBV5-1; CDR3aa: CASSLRAGAVLALETQYF; CDR3nt: TGCGCCAGCAGCTTGAGGGCCGGGGCTGTACTAGCGCTAGAGACCCAGTACTTC
d_gene: TRBD2; j_gene: TRBJ2-7; abundance: .; v_gene: TRBV7-6; CDR3aa: CASSFLAGDSPEQYF; CDR3nt: TGTGCCAGCAGCTTCCTAGCGGGGGATTCACCCGAGCAGTACTTC
d_gene: .; j_gene: TRBJ1-4; abundance: few; v_gene: TRBV14; CDR3aa: CASSPAGELNEKLFF; CDR3nt: TGTGCCAGCAGCCCGGCCGGGGAGTTAAATGAAAAACTGTTTTTT
d_gene: .; j_gene: TRBJ1-2; abundance: .; v_gene: TRBV7-9; CDR3aa: CASSLYSAGRIYGYTF; CDR3nt: TGTGCCAGCAGCTTATATTCGGCAGGCAGGATCTATGGCTACACCTTC
d_gene: TRBD1; j_gene: TRBJ2-2; abundance: .; v_gene: TRBV4-3; CDR3aa: CASSQVQGWNTGELFF; CDR3nt: TGCGCCAGCAGCCAAGTACAGGGGTGGAACACCGGGGAGCTGTTTTTT
d_gene: .; j_gene: TRBJ2-7; abundance: .; v_gene: TRBV28; CDR3aa: CASIPRSSYEQYF; CDR3nt: TGTGCCAGCATACCTAGGAGCTCCTACGAGCAGTACTTC
d_gene: TRBD1; j_gene: TRBJ1-2; abundance: .; v_gene: TRBV6-1; CDR3aa: CASSAPGQGLSGYTF; CDR3nt: TGTGCCAGCAGTGCACCGGGACAGGGGTTGAGTGGCTACACCTTC
d_gene: .; j_gene: TRBJ2-7; abundance: .; v_gene: TRBV7-8; CDR3aa: CASSLAVRQGVIPLSSYEQYF; CDR3nt: TGTGCCAGCAGCTTAGCAGTGCGGCAGGGTGTCATTCCCCTCTCCTCCTACGAGCAGTACTTC